The 14 T cell receptor beta chains reported below all come from one sample, sequenced in a study of shared clonotypes between healthy human individuals. Some clones are missing from TCRdb's copy, which holds only in-frame ones; the method was immunoSEQ multiplex PCR. The sample has roughly 1,000,000 clones; around 78% are singletons. Material for sequencing was memory CD4+ T cells from PBMCs. Subset here: CD45RA-negative fraction. The source of these receptors is a man between 18 and 35 years old in good health. Some clones in this sample may be carry-over from other donors' samples.

The chain recombines TRBV5-5 with TRBJ2-5; possible D gene TRBD2, 7 bases. Germline V gene lookup returns CDR1 SGHKS and CDR2 YYEKEE (reference sequence). Trimming removed 1 base from V and 0 bases from J, with 13 bases in between. This CDR3 comprises 16 residues. The CDR3 region is CASSLSGGGYQETQYF. The CDR3 coding sequence is TGTGCCAGCAGCTTGTCCGGCGGGGGCTACCAAGAGACCCAGTACTTC.

This clone occurred once. The chain employs TRBV6-1 and TRBJ2-5; D unresolved. The length of the CDR3 is 10 residues. Germline-derived CDR1 and CDR2 are MNHNS and SASEGT. V was clipped by 5 bases and J by 7 bases, with 5 bases between them. CDR3 in amino acids: CASSIGTQYF. The CDR3 DNA is TGTGCCAGCAGTATCGGGACCCAGTACTTC.

This rearrangement joins TRBV6-5 to TRBJ2-1; 7 bases match TRBD1. This CDR3 region has 16 residues. V lost 0 bases and J lost 2; bases outside the gene matches: 4. Germline CDR1 is MNHEY and CDR2 is SVGAGI. The DNA for the CDR3 is TGTGCCAGCAGTTACTCAGGGGGCGACGCCTACAATGAGCAGTTCTTC. This translates into CASSYSGGDAYNEQFF.

The chain recombines TRBV28 with TRBJ2-2; the match to TRBD1 covers 7 bases. This CDR3 spans 16 amino acids. Per germline, CDR1 MDHEN and CDR2 SYDVKM. V trimming: 2 bases; J trimming: 4 bases; junction bases outside the gene matches: 7. In DNA form, the CDR3 reads TGTGCCAGCAGTTTAAGGGGGACAGCCGCCACCGGGGAGCTGTTTTTT. Residues: CASSLRGTAATGELFF.

The chain uses TRBV2 and TRBJ2-5; the D call may be TRBD1 or TRBD2 (6 bases each). CDR3 length equals 13 residues. CDR1 is SNHLY, CDR2 FYNNEI, per germline. Trimming removed 7 bases from V and 4 bases from J, with 13 bases in between. The DNA of the CDR3 is TGTGCCAGCACCGTGGAGGGGGGAGAGACCCAGTACTTC. Its protein is CASTVEGGETQYF.

The chain recombines TRBV18 with TRBJ2-1, with 9 bases matching TRBD2. CDR3 length: 15 amino acids. Per germline, CDR1 KGHSH and CDR2 LQKENI. Unmatched junction bases numbered 4, after V lost 3 bases and J lost 4 bases. The CDR3 loop is CASSPGLAFYNEQFF. The CDR3 DNA reads as TGTGCCAGCTCACCCGGACTAGCGTTTTACAATGAGCAGTTCTTC.

V usage is TRBV29-1 and J usage is TRBJ2-2; D may be TRBD2 (5 bases). Germline CDR1 is SQVTM and CDR2 is ANQGSEA. Trimming left V 5 bases short and J 1 base short, with 11 bases between. This CDR3 spans 14 amino acids. In DNA, the CDR3 is TGCAGCGTTCAGAGGGAGATGAACACCGGGGAGCTGTTTTTT. It encodes CSVQREMNTGELFF.

This clone showed up just a few times. The chain carries TRBV19 and TRBJ2-7; 7 bases fit TRBD1. CDR1 is LNHDA, CDR2 SQIVND, per germline (reference sequence). The V segment lost 1 base and the J segment 2 bases; nucleotides outside the gene matches: 11. The CDR3 sequence is 17 residues long. This CDR3 reads CASSIASTTGRPYEQYF. The CDR3 DNA follows: TGTGCCAGTAGTATAGCCTCCACGACAGGGCGTCCCTACGAGCAGTACTTC.

The chain combines TRBV5-1 with TRBJ2-1; TRBD1 matches at 8 bases. With 0 bases clipped from V and 0 bases from J, the junction kept 14 bases outside the gene matches. The CDR3 runs 20 residues. Germline V gene sequence: CDR1 SGHRS, CDR2 YFSETQ. The CDR3 loop reads CASSLAFGQGELSSYNEQFF. CDR3 bases: TGCGCCAGCAGCTTGGCGTTCGGACAGGGTGAATTAAGCTCCTACAATGAGCAGTTCTTC.

The chain carries TRBV7-2 and TRBJ1-1; D uncertain. CDR3 length equals 15 residues. Trimming stripped 1 base from V and 4 bases from J, with 13 bases between. The V gene's germline CDR1 is SGHTA and CDR2 FQGNSA. This CDR3 reads CASSLGLGYGTEAFF. Written as DNA, the CDR3 is TGTGCCAGCAGCTTAGGACTGGGATACGGCACTGAAGCTTTCTTT.

V gene TRBV6-5 combines with J gene TRBJ2-7; 10 bases are a match to TRBD1. V trimming: 7 bases; J trimming: 3 bases; junction bases outside the gene matches: 6. In germline, CDR1 is MNHEY, CDR2 SVGAGI. This CDR3 has 14 residues. The CDR3 spells CASTTGQGIYEQYF. In DNA form, the CDR3 reads TGTGCCAGCACCACGGGACAGGGGATCTACGAGCAGTACTTC.

The chain carries TRBV6-1 and TRBJ2-7; maybe TRBD1 (5 bases). The CDR3 covers 15 residues. Per germline, CDR1 MNHNS and CDR2 SASEGT. V was pared by 7 bases and J by 6 bases, with 22 bases between. This chain's CDR3 is CASTSLWGAAGEQYF. The CDR3 nucleotides read TGTGCCAGCACCTCCCTATGGGGCGCGGCAGGCGAGCAGTACTTC.

The chain joins TRBV6-5 to TRBJ2-7, with D perhaps TRBD2 (5 bases). V was trimmed by 6 bases and J by 0 bases, leaving 12 bases between them. The CDR3 is 14 amino acids. Germline assignment: CDR1 MNHEY and CDR2 SVGAGI. In DNA form, the CDR3 reads TGTGCCAGCAGAATACTAGGGAGCTCCTACGAGCAGTACTTC. Its protein is CASRILGSSYEQYF.

The chain joins TRBV6-5 to TRBJ2-2; TRBD2 aligns across 8 bases. V gave up 7 bases and J gave up 6 bases; unmatched junction bases: 10. The CDR3 runs 15 residues. Per germline, CDR1 MNHEY and CDR2 SVGAGI. CDR3 in amino acids: CASTLQSGRAGELFF. The CDR3 region has the DNA TGTGCCAGCACCTTACAGTCCGGGAGGGCCGGGGAGCTGTTTTTT.